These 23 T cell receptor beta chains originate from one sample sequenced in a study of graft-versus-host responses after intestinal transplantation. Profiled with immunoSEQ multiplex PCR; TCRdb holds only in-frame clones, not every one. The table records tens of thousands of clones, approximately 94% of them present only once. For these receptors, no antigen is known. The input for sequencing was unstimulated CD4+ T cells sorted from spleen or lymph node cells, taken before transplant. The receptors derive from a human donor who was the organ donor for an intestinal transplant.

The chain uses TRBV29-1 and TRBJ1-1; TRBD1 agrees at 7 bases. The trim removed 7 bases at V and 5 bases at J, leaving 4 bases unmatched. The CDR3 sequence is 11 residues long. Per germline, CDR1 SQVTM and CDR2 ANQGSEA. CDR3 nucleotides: TGCAGCGCGACAGGGTGGACTGAAGCTTTCTTT. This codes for CSATGWTEAFF.

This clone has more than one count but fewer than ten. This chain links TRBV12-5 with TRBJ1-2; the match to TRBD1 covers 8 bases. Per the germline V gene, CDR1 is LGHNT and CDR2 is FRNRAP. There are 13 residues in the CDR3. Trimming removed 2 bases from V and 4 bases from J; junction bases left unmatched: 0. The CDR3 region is CASGLTGGYGYTF. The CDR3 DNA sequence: TGTGCTAGTGGTTTGACAGGGGGCTATGGCTACACCTTC.

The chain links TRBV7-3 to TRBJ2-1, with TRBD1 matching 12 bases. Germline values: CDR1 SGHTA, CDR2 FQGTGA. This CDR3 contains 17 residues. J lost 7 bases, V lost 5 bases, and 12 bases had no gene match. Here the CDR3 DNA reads TGTGCCAGCAGCCCGGGATCCGGGACAGGGGGCGGGAATGAGCAGTTCTTC. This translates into CASSPGSGTGGGNEQFF.

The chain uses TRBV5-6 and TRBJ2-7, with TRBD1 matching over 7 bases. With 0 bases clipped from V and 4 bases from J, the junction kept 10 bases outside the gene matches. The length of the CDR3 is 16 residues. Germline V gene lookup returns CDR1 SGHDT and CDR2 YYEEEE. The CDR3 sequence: CASSLVPGQTYYEQYF. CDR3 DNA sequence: TGTGCCAGCAGCTTGGTACCGGGACAGACTTATTACGAGCAGTACTTC.

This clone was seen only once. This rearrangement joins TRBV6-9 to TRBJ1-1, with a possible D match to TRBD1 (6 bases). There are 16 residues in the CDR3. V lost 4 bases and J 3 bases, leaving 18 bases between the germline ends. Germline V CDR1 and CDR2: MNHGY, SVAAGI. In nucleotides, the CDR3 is TGTGCCAGCAGTTGGACACTACAGGGTATACACACTGAAGCTTTCTTT. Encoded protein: CASSWTLQGIHTEAFF.

CDR3 sequence: CASRDGPMNTEAFF. CDR3 coding DNA: TGTGCCAGCAGAGACGGCCCGATGAACACTGAAGCTTTCTTT. The rearrangement links TRBV6-1 to TRBJ1-1; D call uncertain. Germline loops: CDR1 MNHNS, CDR2 SASEGT. The ends were cut back, 6 bases at V and 0 bases at J, with 11 bases in the middle. CDR3 length: 14 amino acids.

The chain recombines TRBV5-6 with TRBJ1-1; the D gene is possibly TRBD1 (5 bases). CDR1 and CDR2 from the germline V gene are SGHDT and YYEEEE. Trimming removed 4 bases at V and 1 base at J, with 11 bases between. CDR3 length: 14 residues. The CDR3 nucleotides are TGTGCCAGCAGCCCGGACATGTCGAACACTGAAGCTTTCTTT. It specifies CASSPDMSNTEAFF. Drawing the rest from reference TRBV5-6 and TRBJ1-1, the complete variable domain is DAGVTQSPTHLIKTRGQQVTLRCSPKSGHDTVSWYQQALGQGPQFIFQYYEEEERQRGNFPDRFSGHQFPNYSSELNVNALLLGDSALYLCASSPDMSNTEAFFGQGTRLTVV.

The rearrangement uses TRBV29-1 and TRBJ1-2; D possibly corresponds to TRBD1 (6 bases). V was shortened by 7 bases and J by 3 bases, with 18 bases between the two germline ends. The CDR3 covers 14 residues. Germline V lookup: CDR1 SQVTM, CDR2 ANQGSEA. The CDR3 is CSAKAGADYYGYTF. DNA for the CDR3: TGCAGCGCAAAGGCAGGGGCGGATTACTATGGCTACACCTTC.

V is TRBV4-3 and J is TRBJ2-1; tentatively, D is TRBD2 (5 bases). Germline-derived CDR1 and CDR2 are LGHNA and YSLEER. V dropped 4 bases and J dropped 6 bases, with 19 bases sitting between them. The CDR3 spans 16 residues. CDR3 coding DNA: TGCGCCAGCAGCCGCCTAGGAGGCTCGGATTTCAATGAGCAGTTCTTC. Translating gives CASSRLGGSDFNEQFF.

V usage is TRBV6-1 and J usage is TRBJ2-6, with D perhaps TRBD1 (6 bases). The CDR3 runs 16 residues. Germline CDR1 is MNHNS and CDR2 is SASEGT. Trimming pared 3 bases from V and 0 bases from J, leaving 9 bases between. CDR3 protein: CASSEGHNSGANVLTF. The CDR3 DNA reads TGTGCCAGCAGTGAGGGACACAACTCTGGGGCCAACGTCCTGACTTTC.

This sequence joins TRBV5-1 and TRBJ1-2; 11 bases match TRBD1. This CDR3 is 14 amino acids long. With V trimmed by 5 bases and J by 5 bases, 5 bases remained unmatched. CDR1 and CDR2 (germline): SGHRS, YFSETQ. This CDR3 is CASSPGQGAYGYTF. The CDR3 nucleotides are TGCGCCAGCAGTCCCGGACAGGGGGCGTATGGCTACACCTTC. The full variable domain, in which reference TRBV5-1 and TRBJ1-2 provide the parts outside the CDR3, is KAGVTQTPRYLIKTRGQQVTLSCSPISGHRSVSWYQQTPGQGLQFLFEYFSETQRNKGNFPGRFSGRQFSNSRSEMNVSTLELGDSALYLCASSPGQGAYGYTFGSGTRLTVV.

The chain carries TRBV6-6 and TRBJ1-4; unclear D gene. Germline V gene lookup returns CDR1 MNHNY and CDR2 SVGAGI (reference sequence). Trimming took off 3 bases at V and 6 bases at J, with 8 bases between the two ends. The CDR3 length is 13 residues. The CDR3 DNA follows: TGTGCCAGCAGTTATTTGGGAGATGAAAAACTGTTTTTT. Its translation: CASSYLGDEKLFF.

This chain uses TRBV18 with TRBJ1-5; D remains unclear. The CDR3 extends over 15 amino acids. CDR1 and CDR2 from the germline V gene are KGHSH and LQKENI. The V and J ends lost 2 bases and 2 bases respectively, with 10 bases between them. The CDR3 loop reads CASSPKTGGNQPQHF. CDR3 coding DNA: TGTGCCAGCTCACCAAAAACGGGTGGCAATCAGCCCCAGCATTTT.

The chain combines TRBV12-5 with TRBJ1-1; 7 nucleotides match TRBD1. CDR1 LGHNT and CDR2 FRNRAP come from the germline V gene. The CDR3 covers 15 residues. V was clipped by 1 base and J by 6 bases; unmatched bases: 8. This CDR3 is CASGLGRTGASEAFF. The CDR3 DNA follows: TGTGCTAGTGGTTTGGGACGCACAGGGGCGTCTGAAGCTTTCTTT.

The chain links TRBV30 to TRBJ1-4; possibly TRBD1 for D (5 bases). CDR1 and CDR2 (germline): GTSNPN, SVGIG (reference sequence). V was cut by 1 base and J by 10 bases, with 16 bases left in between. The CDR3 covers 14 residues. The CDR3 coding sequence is TGTGCCTGGAGTGCTGGGACTACGACCGGAAAACTGTTTTTT. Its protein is CAWSAGTTTGKLFF.

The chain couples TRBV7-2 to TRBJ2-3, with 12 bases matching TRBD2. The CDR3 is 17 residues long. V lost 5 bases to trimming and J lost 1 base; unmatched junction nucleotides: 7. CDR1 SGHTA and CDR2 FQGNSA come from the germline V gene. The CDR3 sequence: CASSHPRTSGGTDTQYF. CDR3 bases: TGTGCCAGCAGCCACCCTAGGACTAGCGGGGGCACAGATACGCAGTATTTT.

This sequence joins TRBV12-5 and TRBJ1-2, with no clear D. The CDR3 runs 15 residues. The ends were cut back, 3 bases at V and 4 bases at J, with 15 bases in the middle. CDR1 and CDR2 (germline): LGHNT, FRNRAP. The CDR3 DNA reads TGTGCTAGTGGTTTAGCTACCGGACGGACCTATGGCTACACCTTC. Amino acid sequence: CASGLATGRTYGYTF.

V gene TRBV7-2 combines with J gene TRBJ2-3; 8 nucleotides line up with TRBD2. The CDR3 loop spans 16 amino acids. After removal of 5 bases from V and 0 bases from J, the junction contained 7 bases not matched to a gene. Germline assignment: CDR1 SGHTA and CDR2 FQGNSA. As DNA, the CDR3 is TGTGCCAGCAGCCCCACAGCGGGAGCTAGCACAGATACGCAGTATTTT. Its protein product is CASSPTAGASTDTQYF.

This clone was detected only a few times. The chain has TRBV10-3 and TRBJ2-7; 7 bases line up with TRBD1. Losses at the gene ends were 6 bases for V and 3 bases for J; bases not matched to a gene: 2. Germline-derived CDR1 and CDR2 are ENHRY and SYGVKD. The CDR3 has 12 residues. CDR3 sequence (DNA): TGTGCCATCAGGGACAGGAACTACGAGCAGTACTTC. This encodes CAIRDRNYEQYF.

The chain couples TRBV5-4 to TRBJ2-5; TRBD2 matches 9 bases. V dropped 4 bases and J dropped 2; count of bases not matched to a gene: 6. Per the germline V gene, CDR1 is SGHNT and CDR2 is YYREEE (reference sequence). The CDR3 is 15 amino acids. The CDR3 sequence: CASSPSGGLQETQYF. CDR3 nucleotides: TGTGCCAGCAGCCCAAGCGGGGGGCTTCAAGAGACCCAGTACTTC. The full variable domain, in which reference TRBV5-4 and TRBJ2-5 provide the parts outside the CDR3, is ETGVTQSPTHLIKTRGQQVTLRCSSQSGHNTVSWYQQALGQGPQFIFQYYREEENGRGNFPPRFSGLQFPNYSSELNVNALELDDSALYLCASSPSGGLQETQYFGPGTRLLVL.

CDR3 amino acids: CASSPTSRNEQFF. Written as DNA, the CDR3 is TGTGCCAGCAGCCCAACTAGCCGGAATGAGCAGTTCTTC. The chain couples TRBV7-3 to TRBJ2-1; D may be TRBD2 (6 bases). Trimming took 5 bases from V and 7 from J, leaving 12 bases between them. The CDR3 spans 13 residues. From germline, CDR1 is SGHTA and CDR2 FQGTGA.

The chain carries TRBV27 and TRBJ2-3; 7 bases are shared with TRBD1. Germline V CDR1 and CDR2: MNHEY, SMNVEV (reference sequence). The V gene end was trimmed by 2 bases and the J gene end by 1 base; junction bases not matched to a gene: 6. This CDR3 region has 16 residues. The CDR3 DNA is TGTGCCAGCAGTTTACTACAGGGGTTAGGCACAGATACGCAGTATTTT. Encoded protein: CASSLLQGLGTDTQYF.

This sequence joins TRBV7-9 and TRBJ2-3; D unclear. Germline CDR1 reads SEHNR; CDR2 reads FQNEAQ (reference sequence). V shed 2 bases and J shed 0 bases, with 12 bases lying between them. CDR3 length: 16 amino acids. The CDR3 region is CASSLRSSLSTDTQYF. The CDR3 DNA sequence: TGTGCCAGCAGCTTAAGAAGCAGCCTTAGCACAGATACGCAGTATTTT.